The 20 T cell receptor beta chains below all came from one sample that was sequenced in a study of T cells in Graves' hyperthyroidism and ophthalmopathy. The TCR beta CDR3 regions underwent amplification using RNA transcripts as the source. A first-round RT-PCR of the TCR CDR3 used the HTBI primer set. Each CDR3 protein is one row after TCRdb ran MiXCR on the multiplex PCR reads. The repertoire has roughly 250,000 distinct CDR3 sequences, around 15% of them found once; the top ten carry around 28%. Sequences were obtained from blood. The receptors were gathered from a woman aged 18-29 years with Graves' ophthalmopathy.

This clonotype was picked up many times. CDR3 residues: CSATGFSSYNEQFF. The DNA for the CDR3 is TGCAGTGCCACCGGGTTCAGCTCCTACAATGAGCAGTTCTTC. The gene calls are TRBV20-1 and TRBJ2-1; no firm D call. Per germline, CDR1 DFQATT and CDR2 SNEGSKA (reference sequence). The V end was cut by 6 bases, the J end by 0 bases, with 12 bases between. The CDR3 has 14 amino acids.

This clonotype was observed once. CDR3 sequence: CSARDLGGGASDTQYF. The CDR3 nucleotides are TGCAGTGCTAGAGATCTGGGCGGGGGGGCATCCGATACGCAGTATTTT. The rearrangement uses TRBV20-1 and TRBJ2-3; 9 bases fit TRBD2. The CDR3 contains 16 residues. Losses at the gene ends were 0 bases for V and 6 bases for J; bases not matched to a gene: 10. Germline assignment: CDR1 DFQATT and CDR2 SNEGSKA (reference sequence).

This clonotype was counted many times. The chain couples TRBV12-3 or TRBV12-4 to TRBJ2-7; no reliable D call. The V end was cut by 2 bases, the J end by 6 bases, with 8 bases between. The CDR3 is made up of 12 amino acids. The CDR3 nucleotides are TGTGCCAGCAGTTTATGGCGAACCGAGCAGTACTTC. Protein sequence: CASSLWRTEQYF.

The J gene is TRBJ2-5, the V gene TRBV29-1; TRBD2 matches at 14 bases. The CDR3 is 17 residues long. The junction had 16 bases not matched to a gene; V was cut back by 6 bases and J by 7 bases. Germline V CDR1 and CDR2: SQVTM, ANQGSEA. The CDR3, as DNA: TGCAGCGTCTGTTTGATCGGGACTAGCGGGAGTTACGTGACCCAGTACTTC. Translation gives CSVCLIGTSGSYVTQYF.

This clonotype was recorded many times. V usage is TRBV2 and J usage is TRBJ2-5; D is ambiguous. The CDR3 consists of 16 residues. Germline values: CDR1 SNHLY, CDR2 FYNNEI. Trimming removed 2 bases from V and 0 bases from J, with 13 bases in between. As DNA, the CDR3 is TGTGCCAGCAGTGAAACAACGAATAAACACCAAGAGACCCAGTACTTC. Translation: CASSETTNKHQETQYF.

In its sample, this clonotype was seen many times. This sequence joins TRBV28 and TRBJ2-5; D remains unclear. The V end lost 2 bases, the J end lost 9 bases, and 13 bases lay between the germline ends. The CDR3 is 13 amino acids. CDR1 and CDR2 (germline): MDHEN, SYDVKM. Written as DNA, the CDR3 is TGTGCCAGCAGTTTAGCCCCCTCTGGGTCCCAGTACTTC. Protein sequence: CASSLAPSGSQYF.

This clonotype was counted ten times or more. The CDR3 spells CSARDLYGTSGSGDTQYF. For the CDR3, the DNA is TGCAGTGCTAGAGACCTTTATGGGACTAGCGGGAGTGGAGATACGCAGTATTTT. The chain carries TRBV20-1 and TRBJ2-3, with 14 nucleotides matching TRBD2. Germline V gene data show CDR1 as DFQATT and CDR2 as SNEGSKA (reference sequence). V dropped 0 bases and J dropped 5; count of bases not matched to a gene: 10. The CDR3 is 18 residues long.

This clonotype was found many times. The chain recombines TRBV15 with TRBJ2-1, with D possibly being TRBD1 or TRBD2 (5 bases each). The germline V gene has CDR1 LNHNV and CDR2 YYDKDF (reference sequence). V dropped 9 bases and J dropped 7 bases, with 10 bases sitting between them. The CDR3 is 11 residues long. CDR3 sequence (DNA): TGTGCCACGGGACCCCGGAATGAGCAGTTCTTC. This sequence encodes CATGPRNEQFF.

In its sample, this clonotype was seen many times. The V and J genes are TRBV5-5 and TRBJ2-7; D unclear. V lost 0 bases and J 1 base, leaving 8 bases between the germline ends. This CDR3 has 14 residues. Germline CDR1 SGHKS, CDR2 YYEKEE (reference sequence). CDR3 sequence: CASSLGLGSYEQYF. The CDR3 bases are TGTGCCAGCAGCTTGGGCTTGGGGTCCTACGAGCAGTACTTC.

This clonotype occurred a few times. CDR3 nucleotide sequence: TGTGCCAGCAGTGACCGAGGTTGGGGCGGTGAGCAGTTCTTC. It encodes CASSDRGWGGEQFF. The genes are TRBV6-4 and TRBJ2-1; D is perhaps TRBD1 (5 bases). Germline-derived CDR1 and CDR2 are MRHNA and SNTAGT. The ends were cut back, 2 bases at V and 9 bases at J, with 14 bases in the middle. The CDR3 length is 14 residues.

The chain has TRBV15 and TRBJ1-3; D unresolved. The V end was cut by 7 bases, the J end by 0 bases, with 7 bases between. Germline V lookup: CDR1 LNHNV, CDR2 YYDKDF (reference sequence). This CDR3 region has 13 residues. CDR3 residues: CATTWSSGNTIYF. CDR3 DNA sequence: TGTGCCACCACCTGGAGCTCTGGAAACACCATATATTTT. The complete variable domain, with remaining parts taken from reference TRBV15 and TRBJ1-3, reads DAMVIQNPRYQVTQFGKPVTLSCSQTLNHNVMYWYQQKSSQAPKLLFHYYDKDFNNEADTPDNFQSRRPNTSFCFLDIRSPGLGDTAMYLCATTWSSGNTIYFGEGSWLTVV.

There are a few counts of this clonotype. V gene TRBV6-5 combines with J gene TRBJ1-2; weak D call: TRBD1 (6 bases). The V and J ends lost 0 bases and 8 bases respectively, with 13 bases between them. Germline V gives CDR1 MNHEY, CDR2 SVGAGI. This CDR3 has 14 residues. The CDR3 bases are TGTGCCAGCAGTTACTCGATAGGGGGTGGGGGCTACACCTTC. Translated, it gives CASSYSIGGGGYTF.

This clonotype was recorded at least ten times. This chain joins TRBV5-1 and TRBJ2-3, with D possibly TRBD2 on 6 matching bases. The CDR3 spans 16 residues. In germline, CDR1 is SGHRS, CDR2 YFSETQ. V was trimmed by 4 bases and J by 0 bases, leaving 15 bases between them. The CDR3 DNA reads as TGCGCCAGCAGCGCCGGGGCTAGCGCCAGCACAGATACGCAGTATTTT. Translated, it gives CASSAGASASTDTQYF. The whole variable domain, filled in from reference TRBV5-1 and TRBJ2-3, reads KAGVTQTPRYLIKTRGQQVTLSCSPISGHRSVSWYQQTPGQGLQFLFEYFSETQRNKGNFPGRFSGRQFSNSRSEMNVSTLELGDSALYLCASSAGASASTDTQYFGPGTRLTVL.

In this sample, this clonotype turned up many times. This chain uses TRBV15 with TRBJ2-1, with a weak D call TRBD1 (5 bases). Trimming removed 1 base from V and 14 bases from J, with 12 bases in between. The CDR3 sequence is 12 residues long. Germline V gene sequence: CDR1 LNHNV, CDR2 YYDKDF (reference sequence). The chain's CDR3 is CATSRVMGLKFF. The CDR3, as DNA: TGTGCCACCAGCAGAGTTATGGGGCTAAAGTTCTTC.

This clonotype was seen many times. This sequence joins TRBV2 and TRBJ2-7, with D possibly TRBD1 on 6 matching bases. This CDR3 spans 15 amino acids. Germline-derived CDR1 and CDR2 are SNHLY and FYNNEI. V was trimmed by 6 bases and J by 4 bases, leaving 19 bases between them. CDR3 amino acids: CASREMGAPPYEQYF. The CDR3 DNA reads TGTGCCAGCAGGGAGATGGGGGCGCCACCTTACGAGCAGTACTTC.

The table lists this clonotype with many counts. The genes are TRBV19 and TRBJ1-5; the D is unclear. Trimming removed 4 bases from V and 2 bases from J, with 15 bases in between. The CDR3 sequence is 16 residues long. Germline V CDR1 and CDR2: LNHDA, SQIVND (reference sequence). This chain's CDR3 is CASSKSGVVGNQPQHF. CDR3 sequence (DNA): TGTGCCAGTAGTAAGTCCGGCGTCGTCGGCAATCAGCCCCAGCATTTT.

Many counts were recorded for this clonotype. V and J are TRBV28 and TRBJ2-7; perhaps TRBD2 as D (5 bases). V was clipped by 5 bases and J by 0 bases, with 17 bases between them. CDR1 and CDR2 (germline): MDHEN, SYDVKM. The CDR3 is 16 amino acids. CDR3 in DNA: TGTGCCAGCAGTCCCCGTGGCGGGTCCCCCTCCTACGAGCAGTACTTC. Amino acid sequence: CASSPRGGSPSYEQYF. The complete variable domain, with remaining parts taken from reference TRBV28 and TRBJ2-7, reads DVKVTQSSRYLVKRTGEKVFLECVQDMDHENMFWYRQDPGLGLRLIYFSYDVKMKEKGDIPEGYSVSREKKERFSLILESASTNQTSMYLCASSPRGGSPSYEQYFGPGTRLTVT.

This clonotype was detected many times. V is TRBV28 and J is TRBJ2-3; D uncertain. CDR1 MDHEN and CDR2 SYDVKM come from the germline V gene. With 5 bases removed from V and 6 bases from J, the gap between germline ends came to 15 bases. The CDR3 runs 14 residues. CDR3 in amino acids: CASSPLRVTDTQYF. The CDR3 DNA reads TGTGCCAGCAGTCCCCTTCGGGTCACGGATACGCAGTATTTT.

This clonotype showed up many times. CDR3 sequence (DNA): TGTGCCAGTAGTTTTGGGGACTCGTTAACTGAAGCTTTCTTT. Amino acid sequence: CASSFGDSLTEAFF. The rearrangement links TRBV19 to TRBJ1-1; TRBD1 might be the D (5 bases). The germline V gene encodes CDR1 LNHDA and CDR2 SQIVND (reference sequence). This CDR3 has 14 amino acids. Trimming removed 5 bases from V and 5 bases from J, with 15 bases in between.

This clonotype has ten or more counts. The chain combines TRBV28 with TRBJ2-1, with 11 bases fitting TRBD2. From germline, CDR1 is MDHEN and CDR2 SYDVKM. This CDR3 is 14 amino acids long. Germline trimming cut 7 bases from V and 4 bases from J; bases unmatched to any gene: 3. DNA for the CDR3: TGTGCCAGCACAGCTAGCGGGGGGTACAATGAGCAGTTCTTC. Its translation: CASTASGGYNEQFF. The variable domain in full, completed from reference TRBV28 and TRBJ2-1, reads DVKVTQSSRYLVKRTGEKVFLECVQDMDHENMFWYRQDPGLGLRLIYFSYDVKMKEKGDIPEGYSVSREKKERFSLILESASTNQTSMYLCASTASGGYNEQFFGPGTRLTVL.